A selection of T cell receptor beta chains follows, all from one sample in a study of cytomegalovirus exposure and HLA in healthy donors. Profiling relied on immunoSEQ multiplex PCR, and the TCRdb table lists in-frame clones only, not all of them. In the table there are 80,000 or so clones, roughly two thirds of which are singletons. Sequencing used PBMCs. Every receptor here comes from a woman aged 50 to 60 in good health and CMV-seropositive. The CDR3 runs from the conserved cysteine through the conserved F or W. For some rows the clone size is stated as once, few or many, or as a class when expanded; others skip it.

clone size: NA; J gene: TRBJ1-4; V gene: TRBV5-1; CDR3 protein: CASSLAADRGEKLFF
clone size: NA; J gene: TRBJ2-7; V gene: TRBV6-1; CDR3 protein: CASSPLAGGTYEQYF
clone size: NA; J gene: TRBJ1-5; V gene: TRBV5-4; CDR3 protein: CASSSSGLNQPQHF
clone size: NA; J gene: TRBJ1-2; V gene: TRBV6-5; CDR3 protein: CASTRTGEDGYTF
clone size: NA; J gene: TRBJ1-6; V gene: TRBV6-1; CDR3 protein: CASSERGYRSPLHF
clone size: NA; J gene: TRBJ1-2; V gene: TRBV9; CDR3 protein: CASSTGTNYGYTF
clone size: NA; J gene: TRBJ2-5; V gene: TRBV27; CDR3 protein: CASSMGLAGGEETQYF
clone size: NA; J gene: TRBJ2-5; V gene: TRBV7-9; CDR3 protein: CSSSSSTSGERQETQYF
clone size: once; J gene: TRBJ1-1; V gene: TRBV13; CDR3 protein: CASSPRTGTNTEAFF
clone size: NA; J gene: TRBJ2-5; V gene: TRBV7-3; CDR3 protein: CASSLRSGEETQYF
clone size: NA; J gene: TRBJ1-2; V gene: TRBV2; CDR3 protein: CASSGRDIWIYGYTF
clone size: few; J gene: TRBJ2-2; V gene: TRBV19; CDR3 protein: CASSMGGSDTGELFF
clone size: once; J gene: TRBJ2-1; V gene: TRBV10-1; CDR3 protein: CASSESGVGGNEQFF
clone size: NA; J gene: TRBJ1-1; V gene: TRBV2; CDR3 protein: CASRTGDTEAFF
clone size: NA; J gene: TRBJ2-2; V gene: TRBV5-4; CDR3 protein: CASRGGPETGSLNTGELFF
clone size: once; J gene: TRBJ2-2; V gene: TRBV27; CDR3 protein: CASSMGGSGELFF
clone size: NA; J gene: TRBJ2-1; V gene: TRBV27; CDR3 protein: CATKAWGVPYNEQFF
clone size: NA; J gene: TRBJ1-3; V gene: TRBV5-1; CDR3 protein: CASSSTGQGDTIYF